These 27 T cell receptor beta chains originate from one sample sequenced in a study of shared clonotypes between healthy human individuals. TCRdb's copy holds only in-frame clones and misses some; the assay was immunoSEQ multiplex PCR. The sample has fewer than 1.8 million clones, around 98.5% seen once. The material sequenced was naive CD4+ T cells sorted from blood. Indicated subset: CD45RA+ positively selected. Receptors were obtained from a man younger than 45 in good health.

V is TRBV2 and J is TRBJ2-5; either TRBD1 or TRBD2 may fit D (5 bases each). This CDR3 is built from 15 residues. Trimming shortened V by 10 bases and J by 1 base, and 19 bases separated the two germline ends. CDR1 and CDR2 from the germline V gene are SNHLY and FYNNEI. The CDR3 reads CATSRDLRAQETQYF. Here the CDR3 DNA reads TGTGCCACCAGCCGGGACCTAAGGGCCCAAGAGACCCAGTACTTC. Full variable domain (missing parts from reference TRBV2 and TRBJ2-5): EPEVTQTPSHQVTQMGQEVILRCVPISNHLYFYWYRQILGQKVEFLVSFYNNEISEKSEIFDDQFSVERPDGSNFTLKIRSTKLEDSAMYFCATSRDLRAQETQYFGPGTRLLVL.

The chain has TRBV2 and TRBJ1-2; tentative D call: TRBD1 (6 bases). The CDR3 length is 14 residues. Germline-derived CDR1 and CDR2 are SNHLY and FYNNEI. V shed 7 bases and J shed 7 bases, with 19 bases lying between them. CDR3: CASTPEGVGLGYTF. The CDR3 DNA follows: TGTGCCAGCACCCCGGAGGGGGTGGGCCTTGGCTACACCTTC.

This sequence joins TRBV7-8 and TRBJ1-5; D unresolved. Germline V CDR1 and CDR2: SGHVS, FQNEAQ. The CDR3 runs 15 residues. The V end lost 2 bases, the J end lost 4 bases, and 12 bases lay between the germline ends. The CDR3 loop reads CASSLRGAINQPQHF. CDR3 bases: TGTGCCAGCAGCTTACGGGGAGCTATAAATCAGCCCCAGCATTTT.

This chain connects TRBV18 to TRBJ2-3; 7 positions agree with TRBD2. CDR1 KGHSH and CDR2 LQKENI come from the germline V gene. Trimming cost V 3 bases and J 0 bases; bases outside gene matches: 3. There are 15 residues in the CDR3. CDR3 region: CASSPRSGSTDTQYF. DNA of the CDR3: TGTGCCAGCTCACCTCGTAGCGGGAGCACAGATACGCAGTATTTT.

The chain links TRBV12-5 to TRBJ2-5, with unresolved D. V gave up 7 bases and J gave up 0 bases, with 9 bases separating them. The CDR3 length is 13 residues. Germline V gene sequence: CDR1 LGHNT, CDR2 FRNRAP. CDR3 sequence reads: CASDSVHQETQYF. The CDR3 coding sequence is TGTGCTAGTGATAGTGTTCACCAAGAGACCCAGTACTTC.

The chain is built from TRBV4-2 and TRBJ2-7, with D tentatively TRBD2 (6 bases). CDR1 and CDR2 from the germline V gene are LGHNA and YNFKEQ. Trimming removed 3 bases at V and 4 bases at J, with 16 bases between. This CDR3 contains 15 residues. CDR3 nucleotides: TGTGCCAGCAGCCACTCGGAGGGAGTGGGGTACGAGCAGTACTTC. Its translation is CASSHSEGVGYEQYF.

The chain recombines TRBV5-5 with TRBJ2-5; D may correspond to TRBD1 or TRBD2 (5 bases each). Germline V lookup: CDR1 SGHKS, CDR2 YYEKEE (reference sequence). This CDR3 region has 15 residues. V was shortened by 2 bases and J by 7 bases, with 18 bases between the two germline ends. This CDR3 reads CASSFGPGPLPTQYF. The CDR3 coding sequence is TGTGCCAGCAGCTTTGGTCCGGGACCGCTGCCGACCCAGTACTTC.

DNA of the CDR3: TGTGCCAGCAGCCGTCGACAGGGCTCCTACGAGCAGTACTTC. Protein sequence: CASSRRQGSYEQYF. The chain uses TRBV7-2 and TRBJ2-7, with TRBD1 matching over 7 bases. Germline CDR1 is SGHTA and CDR2 is FQGNSA. With V trimmed by 5 bases and J by 0 bases, 4 bases remained unmatched. The CDR3 runs 14 residues.

The chain employs TRBV11-3 and TRBJ2-1, with D unclear. Germline V gene sequence: CDR1 SGHNT, CDR2 YENEEA. CDR3 size: 12 residues. V was cut by 2 bases and J by 6 bases, with 5 bases left in between. The CDR3 is CASSLKSNEQFF. The CDR3 DNA reads TGTGCCAGCAGCTTAAAGTCCAATGAGCAGTTCTTC.

Remarks on this clone: This specimen includes other DNA sequences encoding the same CDR3. The chain links TRBV5-6 to TRBJ2-3; D unclear. The CDR3 has 13 residues. CDR1 and CDR2 (germline): SGHDT, YYEEEE. Trimming cost V 2 bases and J 2 bases, with 6 bases left between them. The CDR3 here is CASSLRPTDTQYF. Here the CDR3 DNA reads TGTGCCAGCAGCTTAAGACCCACAGATACGCAGTATTTT.

This chain links TRBV2 with TRBJ2-1; 8 nucleotides agree with TRBD1. The CDR3 has 14 residues. The ends lost 6 bases at V and 3 bases at J; junction bases unmatched: 4. Germline-derived CDR1 and CDR2 are SNHLY and FYNNEI. The CDR3 nucleotides are TGTGCCAGCAGGACAGGGGTGGGCTACAATGAGCAGTTCTTC. It encodes CASRTGVGYNEQFF.

This chain's CDR3 is CASRGDRGSYEQYF. The CDR3 region has the DNA TGTGCCAGCAGGGGGGACAGGGGTTCGTACGAGCAGTACTTC. This chain links TRBV21-1 with TRBJ2-7; TRBD1, the table's D call, lacks a check against the DNA. TRBV21-1 is deemed a pseudogene. This CDR3 comprises 14 residues.

The chain employs TRBV6-1 and TRBJ1-5; D gene uncertain. This CDR3 has 14 residues. CDR1 MNHNS and CDR2 SASEGT come from the germline V gene. Trimming removed 4 bases at V and 0 bases at J, with 7 bases between. CDR3 amino acids: CASSAETSNQPQHF. CDR3 nucleotides: TGTGCCAGCAGTGCGGAAACTAGCAATCAGCCCCAGCATTTT.

The chain is built from TRBV18 and TRBJ1-1; D perhaps matches TRBD1 (6 bases). CDR1 is KGHSH and CDR2 is LQKENI in the germline V gene. The CDR3 has 19 residues. Trimming left V 0 bases short and J 0 bases short, with 20 bases between. The DNA for the CDR3 is TGTGCCAGCTCACCACCGCTCCTTACAGGGTCGGGGATGAACACTGAAGCTTTCTTT. Protein product: CASSPPLLTGSGMNTEAFF.

The V and J genes are TRBV19 and TRBJ2-7, with D tentatively TRBD1 (6 bases). This CDR3 contains 14 residues. The V and J ends lost 4 bases and 4 bases respectively, with 14 bases between them. CDR1 LNHDA and CDR2 SQIVND come from the germline V gene (reference sequence). CDR3 sequence reads: CASSTSGQPYEQYF. DNA of the CDR3: TGTGCCAGTAGTACCTCCGGACAGCCTTACGAGCAGTACTTC.

The chain carries TRBV7-2 and TRBJ1-5; 11 nucleotides match TRBD1. The V and J ends lost 5 bases and 5 bases, in that order; junction bases with no gene match: 5. This CDR3 spans 15 amino acids. The V gene's germline CDR1 is SGHTA and CDR2 FQGNSA. The CDR3 coding sequence is TGTGCCAGCAGCACGGGGACAGGGGGTCATCAGCCCCAGCATTTT. As protein: CASSTGTGGHQPQHF.

This chain joins TRBV11-3 and TRBJ2-3; maybe TRBD1 (5 bases). CDR1 is SGHNT, CDR2 YENEEA, per germline. The V and J ends lost 1 base and 2 bases respectively, with 7 bases between them. The CDR3 length is 14 residues. The CDR3 loop is CASSLAGHTDTQYF. CDR3 DNA: TGTGCCAGCAGCTTAGCAGGGCACACAGATACGCAGTATTTT.

The genes are TRBV18 and TRBJ1-5; D is ambiguous. V was pared by 2 bases and J by 12 bases, with 17 bases between. There are 14 residues in the CDR3. Germline CDR1 reads KGHSH; CDR2 reads LQKENI. DNA of the CDR3: TGTGCCAGCTCACCAAGTAGGGTTCCACCCCTCCAGCATTTT. Residues: CASSPSRVPPLQHF.

The count of this clone is one. The identical CDR3 is also encoded by other nucleotide sequences in the sample. This chain connects TRBV27 to TRBJ1-1, with D unresolved. V was trimmed by 3 bases and J by 0 bases, leaving 8 bases between them. CDR3 length equals 14 residues. Germline V gene data show CDR1 as MNHEY and CDR2 as SMNVEV (reference sequence). As DNA, the CDR3 is TGTGCCAGCAGTTTGGCAGGTATGAACACTGAAGCTTTCTTT. Protein: CASSLAGMNTEAFF.

This chain uses TRBV27 with TRBJ2-2; 9 nucleotides align to TRBD1. The CDR3 runs 19 residues. Germline-derived CDR1 and CDR2 are MNHEY and SMNVEV (reference sequence). The V gene end was trimmed by 3 bases and the J gene end by 3 bases; junction bases not matched to a gene: 14. The CDR3 here is CASSLQRTGVGIYTGELFF. The CDR3 DNA is TGTGCCAGCAGTTTGCAACGGACAGGGGTCGGGATTTACACCGGGGAGCTGTTTTTT.

The table lists this clone with a count of one. V usage is TRBV10-1 and J usage is TRBJ2-1; D possibly matches TRBD1 or TRBD2 (5 bases each). Germline V gene data show CDR1 as WNHNN and CDR2 as SYGVQD (reference sequence). Trimming pared 9 bases from V and 4 bases from J, leaving 19 bases between. The CDR3 consists of 15 residues. Here the CDR3 DNA reads TGCGCCAGACCAGAACCGGGACCGCCATACAATGAGCAGTTCTTC. Its protein product is CARPEPGPPYNEQFF.

V gene TRBV5-1 combines with J gene TRBJ2-1; TRBD1 agrees at 8 bases. The germline V gene encodes CDR1 SGHRS and CDR2 YFSETQ. With V trimmed by 0 bases and J by 5 bases, 4 bases remained unmatched. The CDR3 is made up of 15 amino acids. CDR3: CASSLDPGQDNEQFF. Written as DNA, the CDR3 is TGCGCCAGCAGCTTGGATCCGGGACAGGACAATGAGCAGTTCTTC.

This rearrangement joins TRBV7-8 to TRBJ1-2, with D maybe TRBD1 (5 bases). This CDR3 comprises 16 residues. The V and J ends lost 3 bases and 2 bases respectively, with 16 bases between them. Germline CDR1 and CDR2: SGHVS and FQNEAQ. In nucleotides, the CDR3 is TGTGCCAGCAGCTTTTCGGACACGGCCCACAACTATGGCTACACCTTC. Translated: CASSFSDTAHNYGYTF.

This CDR3 reads CASSFVGGNTIYF. Written as DNA, the CDR3 is TGTGCCAGCAGTTTTGTTGGTGGAAACACCATATATTTT. V gene TRBV27 combines with J gene TRBJ1-3; the D is unclear. CDR3 length: 13 residues. V shed 3 bases and J shed 3 bases, with 6 bases lying between them. Per germline, CDR1 MNHEY and CDR2 SMNVEV (reference sequence).

V gene TRBV10-1 combines with J gene TRBJ2-7; TRBD1 aligns across 7 bases. CDR3 length equals 19 residues. The V gene end was trimmed by 0 bases and the J gene end by 7 bases; junction bases not matched to a gene: 21. The germline gives CDR1 WNHNN, CDR2 SYGVQD (reference sequence). CDR3 bases: TGCGCCAGCAGTGAGTCGAGAAGCTCCGGGACAGATTCTCTAGGGGAGCAGTACTTC. It encodes CASSESRSSGTDSLGEQYF.

With respect to this clone: This CDR3 is also generated by other DNA sequences in the sample. The chain employs TRBV5-1 and TRBJ2-1; D not resolved. The germline V gene has CDR1 SGHRS and CDR2 YFSETQ. Trimming took off 2 bases at V and 1 base at J, with 7 bases between the two ends. This CDR3 has 14 amino acids. CDR3 loop: CASSFGESYNEQFF. DNA for the CDR3: TGCGCCAGCAGCTTCGGCGAATCCTACAATGAGCAGTTCTTC.

The chain has TRBV5-1 and TRBJ2-5; D is perhaps TRBD1 (6 bases). The germline V gene encodes CDR1 SGHRS and CDR2 YFSETQ. V was pared by 6 bases and J by 1 base, with 16 bases between. The CDR3 is 15 residues long. The CDR3 DNA is TGCGCCAGCACCCTAGGGGGACCGATCCAAGAGACCCAGTACTTC. Translating it yields CASTLGGPIQETQYF. Combining the CDR3 with reference TRBV5-1 and TRBJ2-5 gives the whole variable domain KAGVTQTPRYLIKTRGQQVTLSCSPISGHRSVSWYQQTPGQGLQFLFEYFSETQRNKGNFPGRFSGRQFSNSRSEMNVSTLELGDSALYLCASTLGGPIQETQYFGPGTRLLVL.